The 13 T cell receptor beta chains in this list originate from one sample, sequenced in a study of T cell responses to AZD1222 COVID-19 vaccine. The assay was immunoSEQ multiplex PCR, and TCRdb's table has in-frame clones only and misses some. This sample carries some 120,000 clones, around 90% of them seen once, and the ten largest clones take under 6%. The starting material was peripheral blood, obtained 28 days after the second AZD1222 dose. The receptors originated from an adult who received the AZD1222 COVID-19 vaccine.

The chain recombines TRBV27 with TRBJ2-7; 8 bases agree with TRBD1. The germline CDR1 and CDR2 sequences are MNHEY and SMNVEV (reference sequence). The CDR3 spans 13 residues. The junction had 5 bases not matched to a gene; V was cut back by 4 bases and J by 6 bases. CDR3 protein: CASSWTGRLEQYF. Written as DNA, the CDR3 is TGTGCCAGCAGTTGGACAGGGCGCCTCGAGCAGTACTTC.

This clone was counted only a few times. The V call is TRBV6-1, the J call TRBJ2-2; TRBD1 agrees at 10 bases. The V gene end was trimmed by 3 bases and the J gene end by 1 base; junction bases not matched to a gene: 2. CDR1 MNHNS and CDR2 SASEGT come from the germline V gene. This CDR3 contains 16 residues. For the CDR3, the DNA is TGTGCCAGCAGTGAGGGACAGGGGCGGAACACCGGGGAGCTGTTTTTT. Translation: CASSEGQGRNTGELFF.

This clone is a singleton in its sample. The chain has TRBV5-4 and TRBJ2-3; D is possibly TRBD1 (6 bases). Germline V gives CDR1 SGHNT, CDR2 YYREEE (reference sequence). The CDR3 totals 14 residues. With 1 base removed from V and 5 bases from J, the gap between germline ends came to 11 bases. CDR3 residues: CASSLWGLGDTQYF. The CDR3, as DNA: TGTGCCAGCAGCTTGTGGGGGCTGGGAGATACGCAGTATTTT.

This clone was counted between two and nine times. This chain uses TRBV28 with TRBJ2-2; the D is unclear. The V end lost 3 bases, the J end lost 0 bases, and 14 bases lay between the germline ends. The CDR3 has 17 amino acids. Germline V lookup: CDR1 MDHEN, CDR2 SYDVKM. CDR3: CASSFEFRVANTGELFF. In DNA form, the CDR3 reads TGTGCCAGCAGTTTTGAATTTCGGGTGGCGAACACCGGGGAGCTGTTTTTT.

The chain uses TRBV6-2 or TRBV6-3 and TRBJ2-7; 14 nucleotides agree with TRBD2. J was trimmed by 6 bases and V by 5 bases; bases with no gene match: 12. The CDR3 runs to 17 residues. Looked up from germline, CDR1 is MNHEY and CDR2 is SVGEGT. The CDR3 loop reads CASSASTSGRAGFEQYF. Here the CDR3 DNA reads TGTGCCAGCAGTGCCTCGACTAGCGGGAGGGCCGGGTTCGAGCAGTACTTC.

This chain uses TRBV19 with TRBJ2-6; D is possibly TRBD1 (6 bases). Germline V gene lookup returns CDR1 LNHDA and CDR2 SQIVND (reference sequence). The length of the CDR3 is 15 residues. V was shortened by 5 bases and J by 4 bases, with 12 bases between the two germline ends. CDR3 DNA sequence: TGTGCCAGTAGTTCAGGGGTGAGGGGGGCCAACGTCCTGACTTTC. Translated, it gives CASSSGVRGANVLTF.

This CDR3 is CASSVGLVGGEAFF. The CDR3 coding sequence is TGTGCCAGCAGCGTGGGCCTGGTTGGGGGTGAAGCTTTCTTT. This chain links TRBV9 with TRBJ1-1; tentative D call: TRBD1 (5 bases). The V gene lost 2 bases and the J gene lost 7 bases, with 15 bases spanning the gap. The germline CDR1 and CDR2 sequences are SGDLS and YYNGEE. The CDR3 is 14 residues long. Based on the CDR3 plus reference TRBV9 and TRBJ1-1, the full variable domain is DSGVTQTPKHLITATGQRVTLRCSPRSGDLSVYWYQQSLDQGLQFLIQYYNGEERAKGNILERFSAQQFPDLHSELNLSSLELGDSALYFCASSVGLVGGEAFFGQGTRLTVV.

The rearrangement links TRBV18 to TRBJ2-3, with D possibly matching TRBD2 (5 bases). Germline V CDR1 and CDR2: KGHSH, LQKENI. CDR3 size: 16 residues. V dropped 3 bases and J dropped 1 base, with 14 bases sitting between them. The DNA for the CDR3 is TGTGCCAGCTCACCCCTCCTAGCAAGTGGCACAGATACGCAGTATTTT. Translated, it gives CASSPLLASGTDTQYF.

This sequence joins TRBV6-2 or TRBV6-3 and TRBJ2-7, with a weak D call TRBD1 (5 bases). The CDR3 contains 14 residues. CDR1 and CDR2 (germline): MNHEY, SVGEGT. Trimming pared 0 bases from V and 4 bases from J, leaving 10 bases between. In DNA, the CDR3 is TGTGCCAGCAGTTACTCGACAGAGCAGTACGAGCAGTACTTC. This codes for CASSYSTEQYEQYF.

The chain carries TRBV5-5 and TRBJ1-2; D is perhaps TRBD1 (6 bases). The germline CDR1 and CDR2 sequences are SGHKS and YYEKEE (reference sequence). Trimming left V 4 bases short and J 2 bases short, with 12 bases between. This CDR3 has 14 residues. CDR3 DNA sequence: TGTGCCAGCAGCCCATGGACAGACAACTATGGCTACACCTTC. It codes for CASSPWTDNYGYTF.

As DNA, the CDR3 is TGTGCCAGCTCGGACACCATATATTTT. Translating it yields CASSDTIYF. This chain joins TRBV9 and TRBJ1-3; the D is unclear. CDR1 is SGDLS and CDR2 is YYNGEE in the germline V gene. This CDR3 region has 9 residues. V was cut by 7 bases and J by 8 bases, with 4 bases left in between.

V usage is TRBV6-5 and J usage is TRBJ1-5; D might be TRBD1 (6 bases). V lost 10 bases, J lost 3 bases, and 13 bases lay in between. Germline CDR1 is MNHEY and CDR2 is SVGAGI. This CDR3 contains 13 residues. The CDR3 DNA reads TGTGCCACGGTAGACAGGCACAATCAGCCCCAGCATTTT. This gives the protein CATVDRHNQPQHF.

The V gene is TRBV9, the J gene TRBJ2-3, with D perhaps TRBD2 (6 bases). The V gene's germline CDR1 is SGDLS and CDR2 YYNGEE. This CDR3 has 20 amino acids. Trimming shortened V by 0 bases and J by 0 bases, and 23 bases separated the two germline ends. The CDR3 DNA sequence: TGTGCCAGCAGCGTAGCTATTCCTCGAGCCGGGACTGCTAGCACAGATACGCAGTATTTT. Translation: CASSVAIPRAGTASTDTQYF.